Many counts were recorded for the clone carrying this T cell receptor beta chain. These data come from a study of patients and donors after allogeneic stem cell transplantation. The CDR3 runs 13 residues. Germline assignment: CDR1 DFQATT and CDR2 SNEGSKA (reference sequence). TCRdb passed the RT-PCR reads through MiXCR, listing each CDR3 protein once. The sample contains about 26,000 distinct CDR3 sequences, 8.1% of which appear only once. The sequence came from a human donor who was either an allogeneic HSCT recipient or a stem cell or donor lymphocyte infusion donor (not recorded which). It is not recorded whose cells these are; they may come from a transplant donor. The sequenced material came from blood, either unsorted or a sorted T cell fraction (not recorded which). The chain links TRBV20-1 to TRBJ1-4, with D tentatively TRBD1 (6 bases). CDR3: CSAGGGSNEKLFF. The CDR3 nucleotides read TGCAGCGCCGGAGGGGGAAGTAATGAAAAACTGTTTTTT.